This TCR beta chain was obtained from a study of T cells in Graves' hyperthyroidism and ophthalmopathy. This CDR3 is built from 15 residues. Trimming removed 3 bases from V and 2 bases from J, with 13 bases in between. Uncontrolled infection, other autoimmune disease, pregnancy or lactation led to exclusion. This clonotype was seen ten or more times. Amplification of TCR beta CDR3 regions used RNA as the template. The HTBI primer set served for first-round RT-PCR of the TCR CDR3. TCRdb itself ran the multiplex PCR reads through MiXCR, one entry per CDR3 protein. There are more than 300,000 distinct CDR3 sequences in the sample; approximately 18% occur only once, and 35% to 50% lies in the top ten.

The receptor was isolated from a man aged 18-30 years with Graves' ophthalmopathy. V and J are TRBV12-3 or TRBV12-4 and TRBJ1-2; D perhaps matches TRBD1 (5 bases). Sequenced sample: blood. The DNA of the CDR3 is TGTGCCAGCAGTTTGGGCAGGGCTGCGAACTATGGCTACACCTTC. This encodes CASSLGRAANYGYTF.